Below, 31 T cell receptor beta chains from the same sample are listed, as sequenced in a study of T-cell memory formation after mild COVID-19. One entry per CDR3 protein, called by TCRdb with MiXCR from the 5' RACE reads. The sample yields approximately 210,000 distinct CDR3 sequences, over 9.5% seen once. The sequencing sample was made of PBMCs or a T cell subset sorted from them (not recorded which). The receptors shown here come from a man aged 18 to 30 who had mild COVID-19 (a few samples of this study predate the infection). Cell type and time point are not known.

With respect to this clonotype: At one of its ends the junction is not consistent with the germline gene, which may arise from a read error. The rearrangement joins TRBV20-1 to TRBJ2-5; 9 bases align to TRBD2. Germline V gene lookup returns CDR1 DFQATT and CDR2 SNEGSKA (reference sequence). The CDR3 sequence is 17 residues long. The CDR3, as DNA: TGCAGTGCTAGAGGGGGTAGCGGGGGTTCCCGACAAGGGACCCAGTACTTC. It yields the protein CSARGGSGGSRQGTQYF.

This clonotype was observed a handful of times. This rearrangement joins TRBV29-1 to TRBJ2-5; 8 bases map to TRBD2. CDR3 length equals 13 residues. The J segment lost 7 bases and the V segment lost 4 bases, leaving 8 bases of the junction unmatched. Germline lookup yields CDR1 SQVTM and CDR2 ANQGSEA. The CDR3: CSVGPTREGTQYF. In DNA, the CDR3 is TGCAGCGTTGGCCCGACCCGGGAGGGGACCCAGTACTTC.

CDR3 amino acids: CASSRESGGAHEQFF. The DNA for the CDR3 is TGCGCCAGCAGCCGGGAGAGCGGGGGGGCGCATGAGCAGTTCTTC. The rearrangement joins TRBV4-3 to TRBJ2-1, with 10 bases identical to TRBD2. The V gene end was trimmed by 4 bases and the J gene end by 8 bases; junction bases not matched to a gene: 8. This CDR3 has 15 residues. Germline CDR1 reads LGHNA; CDR2 reads YSLEER.

This clonotype was detected many times. This rearrangement joins TRBV12-3 or TRBV12-4 to TRBJ2-6; either TRBD1 or TRBD2 may supply D (5 bases each). The V and J ends lost 2 bases and 12 bases respectively, with 17 bases between them. This CDR3 comprises 15 residues. As DNA, the CDR3 is TGTGCCAGCAGTTTACGGGGCCTGCAGGCTGGCGTCCTGACTTTC. Translated: CASSLRGLQAGVLTF.

In DNA form, the CDR3 reads TGTGCCAGCAGCTCCCGGGCCTTTACTAGCACAGATACGCAGTATTTT. It is translated as CASSSRAFTSTDTQYF. The chain is built from TRBV7-9 and TRBJ2-3, with D uncertain. Deletions cut 4 bases from V and 0 bases from J, with 14 bases between. Per the germline V gene, CDR1 is SEHNR and CDR2 is FQNEAQ (reference sequence). This CDR3 contains 16 residues.

This clonotype occurred many times. The V gene is TRBV5-1, the J gene TRBJ2-7; 9 bases are shared with TRBD1. The V gene's germline CDR1 is SGHRS and CDR2 YFSETQ. The CDR3 length is 15 residues. Germline trimming cut 1 base from V and 1 base from J; bases unmatched to any gene: 3. CDR3 in amino acids: CASSLLGQGSYEQYF. The CDR3 DNA is TGCGCCAGCAGCTTGCTGGGACAGGGATCCTACGAGCAGTACTTC.

This clonotype was observed a few times. The V and J genes are TRBV7-9 and TRBJ1-2; a possible D gene is TRBD1 (5 bases). CDR1 is SEHNR, CDR2 FQNEAQ, per germline (reference sequence). V gave up 0 bases and J gave up 3 bases, with 17 bases separating them. CDR3 length: 17 amino acids. CDR3 loop: CASSLADWGGADYGYTF. The CDR3 DNA reads as TGTGCCAGCAGCTTAGCGGACTGGGGTGGGGCCGACTATGGCTACACCTTC.

The gene calls are TRBV7-2 and TRBJ2-3, with 8 bases matching TRBD2. Trimming took 10 bases from V and 2 from J; bases not matched to a gene: 8. CDR1 is SGHTA, CDR2 FQGNSA, per germline. CDR3 length equals 14 residues. Written as DNA, the CDR3 is TGTACCACCGGGACTAGGATGCCCACAGATACGCAGTATTTT. Translating it yields CTTGTRMPTDTQYF.

This clonotype was detected a few times. The V gene is TRBV15, the J gene TRBJ2-5; 11 nucleotides agree with TRBD2. With V trimmed by 6 bases and J by 3 bases, 0 bases remained unmatched. The CDR3 sequence is 13 residues long. The germline V gene has CDR1 LNHNV and CDR2 YYDKDF (reference sequence). The CDR3 nucleotides are TGTGCCACCAGACTAGCGGGGGAAGAGACCCAGTACTTC. Protein product: CATRLAGEETQYF.

This clonotype was seen only a few times. The CDR3 region has the DNA TGTGCCAGTAGTATGTTCGGGTCGAACACTGAAGCTTTCTTT. Its translation is CASSMFGSNTEAFF. This rearrangement joins TRBV19 to TRBJ1-1; D ambiguous. The CDR3 is made up of 14 amino acids. CDR1 LNHDA and CDR2 SQIVND come from the germline V gene (reference sequence). V lost 3 bases, J lost 1 base, and 9 bases lay in between. The entire variable domain, with the rest obtained from reference TRBV19 and TRBJ1-1, is as follows: DGGITQSPKYLFRKEGQNVTLSCEQNLNHDAMYWYRQDPGQGLRLIYYSQIVNDFQKGDIAEGYSVSREKKESFPLTVTSAQKNPTAFYLCASSMFGSNTEAFFGQGTRLTVV.

The V and J genes are TRBV12-3 or TRBV12-4 and TRBJ1-6; D not certain. The V and J ends lost 1 base and 10 bases respectively, with 8 bases between them. There are 13 residues in the CDR3. The CDR3 DNA sequence: TGTGCCAGCAGTTTAGAGAACTGGTCACCCCTCCACTTT. Protein product: CASSLENWSPLHF.

Only a few counts were recorded for this clonotype. DNA for the CDR3: TGTGCCAGCAGCTTAGGCGGGGGACAGGGGGCGGAGGAGCAGTACGTC. As protein: CASSLGGGQGAEEQYV. The chain recombines TRBV5-6 with TRBJ2-7; the match to TRBD1 covers 12 bases. CDR3 length: 16 residues. V trimming: 2 bases; J trimming: 7 bases; junction bases outside the gene matches: 10. CDR1 SGHDT and CDR2 YYEEEE come from the germline V gene.

This CDR3 is CSVEDLQGVTEAFF. Here the CDR3 DNA reads TGCAGCGTTGAAGATCTCCAGGGAGTCACTGAAGCTTTCTTT. V and J are TRBV29-1 and TRBJ1-1; possibly TRBD1 for D (5 bases). CDR3 length: 14 amino acids. In germline, CDR1 is SQVTM, CDR2 ANQGSEA. V was trimmed by 0 bases and J by 4 bases, leaving 12 bases between them.

V is TRBV15 and J is TRBJ2-7; D is unresolved. Trimming left V 0 bases short and J 4 bases short, with 7 bases between. The CDR3 covers 13 residues. Germline V gives CDR1 LNHNV, CDR2 YYDKDF (reference sequence). The CDR3: CATSRDQGYEQYV. CDR3 nucleotides: TGTGCCACCAGCAGAGATCAAGGGTACGAGCAGTACGTC.

This clonotype came up a few times. In DNA, the CDR3 is TGCGCCAGCAGCTTGGCCACAGGGAAAGAGACCCAGTACTTC. Its protein is CASSLATGKETQYF. The chain joins TRBV5-1 to TRBJ2-5; D is possibly TRBD1 (6 bases). This CDR3 spans 14 amino acids. In germline, CDR1 is SGHRS, CDR2 YFSETQ. Trimming shortened V by 0 bases and J by 3 bases, and 9 bases separated the two germline ends.

This clonotype was observed a handful of times. The chain carries TRBV5-4 and TRBJ2-2, with a tentative D call TRBD1 (5 bases). Trimming removed 2 bases at V and 7 bases at J, with 12 bases between. This CDR3 region has 14 residues. CDR1 is SGHNT, CDR2 YYREEE, per germline (reference sequence). CDR3: CASSFYGADGELFF. CDR3 sequence (DNA): TGTGCCAGCAGCTTTTATGGGGCCGACGGGGAGCTGTTTTTT.

This rearrangement joins TRBV6-1 to TRBJ1-2; TRBD1 is a possible D gene (5 bases). The CDR3 consists of 16 residues. Germline CDR1 is MNHNS and CDR2 is SASEGT. The germline V and J ends were trimmed by 3 bases and 7 bases, with 21 bases remaining between them. The CDR3 sequence: CASSERQDMLYGGYTF. CDR3 DNA: TGTGCCAGCAGTGAGCGTCAGGACATGCTCTATGGTGGCTACACCTTC.

The rearrangement joins TRBV7-2 to TRBJ2-6, with a possible D match to TRBD1 (5 bases). Trimming took 4 bases from V and 2 from J, leaving 9 bases between them. The CDR3 spans 15 residues. The germline V gene encodes CDR1 SGHTA and CDR2 FQGNSA. The CDR3 DNA reads TGTGCCAGCAGCTCCCAGGGTACTGGGGCCAACGTCCTGACTTTC. This encodes CASSSQGTGANVLTF.

This clonotype was counted only a few times. The chain has TRBV7-9 and TRBJ2-3; perhaps TRBD1 as D (6 bases). V gave up 7 bases and J gave up 1 base, with 9 bases separating them. There are 13 residues in the CDR3. Germline V lookup: CDR1 SEHNR, CDR2 FQNEAQ (reference sequence). CDR3 region: CASTRTGTDTQYF. Here the CDR3 DNA reads TGTGCCAGCACCAGGACAGGCACAGATACGCAGTATTTT.

This clonotype was seen many times. This chain connects TRBV7-9 to TRBJ2-1; TRBD2 is a possible D gene (5 bases). This CDR3 has 14 amino acids. With 3 bases removed from V and 3 bases from J, the gap between germline ends came to 9 bases. Germline V gene sequence: CDR1 SEHNR, CDR2 FQNEAQ (reference sequence). CDR3 sequence: CASSFQRLYNEQFF. CDR3 nucleotide sequence: TGTGCCAGCAGCTTCCAGCGGCTCTACAATGAGCAGTTCTTC.

The chain has TRBV7-3 and TRBJ1-3; maybe TRBD1 (5 bases). V lost 5 bases, J lost 4 bases, and 12 bases lay in between. The CDR3 spans 14 residues. Per germline, CDR1 SGHTA and CDR2 FQGTGA. DNA for the CDR3: TGTGCCAGCAGCCCGCGGGGCTCGGGAAACACCATATATTTT. Amino acids: CASSPRGSGNTIYF.

This clonotype was seen a few times. The genes are TRBV24-1 and TRBJ2-1; the match to TRBD1 covers 8 bases. CDR3 length equals 13 residues. Looked up from germline, CDR1 is KGHDR and CDR2 is SFDVKD. V lost 7 bases to trimming and J lost 4 bases; unmatched junction nucleotides: 2. This chain's CDR3 is CATRDRGYNEQFF. In DNA form, the CDR3 reads TGTGCCACCAGAGACAGGGGATACAATGAGCAGTTCTTC.

This clonotype occurred many times. This chain links TRBV5-1 with TRBJ2-5; D tentatively reads TRBD1 or TRBD2 (6 bases each). V gave up 4 bases and J gave up 5 bases, with 18 bases separating them. The CDR3 is 15 residues long. Germline V gives CDR1 SGHRS, CDR2 YFSETQ. The CDR3 nucleotides read TGCGCCAGCAGCCCGGGGGCAGGGGCTTGGGAGACCCAGTACTTC. Translating it yields CASSPGAGAWETQYF.

The J gene is TRBJ2-3, the V gene TRBV3-1; 13 bases fit TRBD2. The CDR3 spans 16 residues. Germline V CDR1 and CDR2: LGHDT, YNNKEL (reference sequence). V was clipped by 4 bases and J by 3 bases; unmatched bases: 4. The CDR3 loop reads CASSLGLAGITDTQYF. The CDR3, as DNA: TGTGCCAGCAGCCTGGGACTAGCGGGGATTACAGATACGCAGTATTTT.

This clonotype was observed a handful of times. The chain recombines TRBV7-8 with TRBJ2-6; 11 bases are a match to TRBD2. The germline V gene has CDR1 SGHVS and CDR2 FQNEAQ. V gave up 5 bases and J gave up 0 bases; unmatched junction bases: 15. The length of the CDR3 is 21 residues. The CDR3 protein is CASSTRSVGLAAGSGANVLTF. The CDR3, as DNA: TGTGCCAGCAGCACAAGAAGCGTGGGACTAGCGGCCGGCTCTGGGGCCAACGTCCTGACTTTC.

The table lists this clonotype with a few counts. The chain is built from TRBV12-3 or TRBV12-4 and TRBJ2-3; no firm D call. V shed 1 base and J shed 9 bases, with 8 bases lying between them. The CDR3 spans 12 residues. The CDR3 reads CASSLVSVTQYF. The CDR3 DNA reads as TGTGCCAGCAGTTTAGTCTCGGTAACGCAGTATTTT.

The chain couples TRBV7-3 to TRBJ1-1, with D possibly matching TRBD1 (5 bases). V dropped 6 bases and J dropped 0 bases, with 8 bases sitting between them. CDR1 SGHTA and CDR2 FQGTGA come from the germline V gene. The CDR3 contains 13 residues. CDR3 nucleotide sequence: TGTGCCAGCAGGAAGGGGATGAACACTGAAGCTTTCTTT. Translating gives CASRKGMNTEAFF.

This clonotype was picked up a small number of times. This rearrangement joins TRBV5-1 to TRBJ2-3, with 7 bases that match TRBD2. Trimming at V came to 3 bases and at J to 8 bases, leaving 9 bases not matched to a gene. Germline CDR1 SGHRS, CDR2 YFSETQ. This CDR3 region has 14 residues. The CDR3 bases are TGCGCCAGCAGCTGGGAGCGGGGTTATGGTACGCAGTATTTT. It codes for CASSWERGYGTQYF. Full variable domain (outside the CDR3, taken from reference TRBV5-1 and TRBJ2-3): KAGVTQTPRYLIKTRGQQVTLSCSPISGHRSVSWYQQTPGQGLQFLFEYFSETQRNKGNFPGRFSGRQFSNSRSEMNVSTLELGDSALYLCASSWERGYGTQYFGPGTRLTVL.

The chain uses TRBV4-2 and TRBJ1-2; D gene unclear. The CDR3 is made up of 14 amino acids. Germline V gene lookup returns CDR1 LGHNA and CDR2 YNFKEQ. V gave up 3 bases and J gave up 8 bases, with 16 bases separating them. The CDR3 bases are TGTGCCAGCAGCCACTCCGACGGGGAAGGGGGCTACACCTTC. This encodes CASSHSDGEGGYTF.

This clonotype was seen more than once but under ten times. V and J are TRBV12-5 and TRBJ2-3; 9 bases map to TRBD1. The CDR3 spans 13 residues. V lost 2 bases and J lost 6; bases outside the gene matches: 0. Germline V CDR1 and CDR2: LGHNT, FRNRAP. CDR3 in amino acids: CASGLTGGDTQYF. As DNA, the CDR3 is TGTGCTAGTGGTTTGACAGGGGGCGATACGCAGTATTTT.

This clonotype is categorized as medium-sized. The rearrangement joins TRBV7-9 to TRBJ2-2; D uncertain. V was clipped by 5 bases and J by 6 bases, with 10 bases between them. CDR3 size: 13 residues. Germline V gene sequence: CDR1 SEHNR, CDR2 FQNEAQ (reference sequence). The CDR3 DNA is TGTGCCAGCAGCACCTTTGACGCCGGGGAGCTGTTTTTT. Encoded protein: CASSTFDAGELFF.